What follows describes a single T cell receptor (beta chain). Its matching antigen is unknown. This sample is part of a study of graft-versus-host responses after intestinal transplantation. Study-level information: Grafts were multivisceral, liver-intestinal, or isolated intestinal. Tacrolimus and steroids were given for roughly 3 years to all recipients after anti-thymocyte globulin induction. General study results and limits: Some patients had graft-donor T cell macrochimerism. In their allografts, the ratios of graft-versus-host to host-versus-graft T cell clones were high.

Germline V lookup: CDR1 MGHRA, CDR2 YSYEKL. The CDR3 has 14 amino acids. V lost 2 bases, J lost 6 bases, and 13 bases lay in between. Method: immunoSEQ multiplex PCR; TCRdb's copy keeps in-frame clones and lacks some. Of about 85,000 clones listed, under 95% were seen once; the top ten hold less than 8.5%. Sample: unstimulated CD8+ T cells sorted from spleen or lymph node cells, taken before transplant. This TCR was sampled from a human donor who was the organ donor for an intestinal transplant. The rearrangement uses TRBV4-1 and TRBJ1-1; weak D call: TRBD1 (5 bases). DNA of the CDR3: TGCGCCAGCAGCCAATTAGGGCTGGGGGCTGAAGCTTTCTTT. Amino acid sequence: CASSQLGLGAEAFF.